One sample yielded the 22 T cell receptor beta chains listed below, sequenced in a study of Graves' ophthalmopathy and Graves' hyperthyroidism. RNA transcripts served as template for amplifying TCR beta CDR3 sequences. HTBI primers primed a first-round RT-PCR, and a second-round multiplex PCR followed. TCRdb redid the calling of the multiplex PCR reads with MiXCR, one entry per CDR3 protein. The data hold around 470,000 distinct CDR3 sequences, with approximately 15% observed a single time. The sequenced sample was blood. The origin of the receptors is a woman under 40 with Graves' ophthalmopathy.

This CDR3 is CASSLVGTTISGELFF. Written as DNA, the CDR3 is TGTGCCAGCAGCTTAGTTGGGACAACGATCTCCGGGGAGCTGTTTTTT. The chain recombines TRBV11-2 with TRBJ2-2, with D tentatively TRBD1 (6 bases). The germline gives CDR1 SGHAT, CDR2 FQNNGV. V lost 1 base and J 6 bases, leaving 15 bases between the germline ends. This CDR3 has 16 amino acids.

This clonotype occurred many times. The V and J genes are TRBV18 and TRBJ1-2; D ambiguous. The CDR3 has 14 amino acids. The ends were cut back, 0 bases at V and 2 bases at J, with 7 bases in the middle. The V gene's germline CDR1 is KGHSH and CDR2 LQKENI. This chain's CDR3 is CASSPPAVNYGYTF. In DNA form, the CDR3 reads TGTGCCAGCTCACCACCTGCAGTCAACTATGGCTACACCTTC.

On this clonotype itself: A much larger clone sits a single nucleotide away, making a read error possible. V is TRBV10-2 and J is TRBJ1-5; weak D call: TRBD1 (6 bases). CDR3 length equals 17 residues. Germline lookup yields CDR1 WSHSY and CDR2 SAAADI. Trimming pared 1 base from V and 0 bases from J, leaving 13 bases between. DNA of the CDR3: TGCGCCAGCAGTGAGTTTACAGGGAAACATAGCAATCAGCCCCAGCATTTT. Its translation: CASSEFTGKHSNQPQHF.

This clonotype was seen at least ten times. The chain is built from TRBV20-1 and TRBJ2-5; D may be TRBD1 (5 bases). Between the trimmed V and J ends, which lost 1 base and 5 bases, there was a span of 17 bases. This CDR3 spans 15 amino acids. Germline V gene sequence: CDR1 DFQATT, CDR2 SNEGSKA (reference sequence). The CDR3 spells CSARGLTIPGETQYF. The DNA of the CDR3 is TGCAGTGCTAGAGGGCTAACAATACCAGGGGAGACCCAGTACTTC.

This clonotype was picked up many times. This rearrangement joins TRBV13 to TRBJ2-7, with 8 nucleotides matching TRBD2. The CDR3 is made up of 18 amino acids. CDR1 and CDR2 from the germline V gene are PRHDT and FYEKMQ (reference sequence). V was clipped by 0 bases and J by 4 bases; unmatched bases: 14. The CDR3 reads CASSLGLNLAGGKYEQYF. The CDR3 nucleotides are TGTGCCAGCAGCTTAGGCCTAAATCTGGCGGGAGGCAAGTACGAGCAGTACTTC.

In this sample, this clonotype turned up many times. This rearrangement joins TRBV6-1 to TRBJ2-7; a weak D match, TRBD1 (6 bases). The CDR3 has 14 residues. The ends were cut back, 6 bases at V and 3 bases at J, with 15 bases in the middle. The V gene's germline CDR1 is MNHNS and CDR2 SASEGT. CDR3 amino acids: CASSDRDMGYEQYF. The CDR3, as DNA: TGTGCCAGCAGCGACCGGGACATGGGCTACGAGCAGTACTTC.

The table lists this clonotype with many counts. The CDR3 nucleotides are TGCAGTGCGGTGACAGGGGACTATGGCTACACCTTC. Protein: CSAVTGDYGYTF. The chain uses TRBV20-1 and TRBJ1-2; 8 bases are shared with TRBD1. The ends lost 6 bases at V and 3 bases at J; junction bases unmatched: 3. The CDR3 runs to 12 residues. Germline loops: CDR1 DFQATT, CDR2 SNEGSKA (reference sequence).

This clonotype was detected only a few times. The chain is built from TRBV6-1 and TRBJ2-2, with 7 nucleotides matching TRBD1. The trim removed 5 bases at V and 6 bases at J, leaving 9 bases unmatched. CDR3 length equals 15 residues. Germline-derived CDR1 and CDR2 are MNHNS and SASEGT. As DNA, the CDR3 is TGTGCCAGCAGTCCACGGGGACAGTTGGCCGGGGAGCTGTTTTTT. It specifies CASSPRGQLAGELFF.

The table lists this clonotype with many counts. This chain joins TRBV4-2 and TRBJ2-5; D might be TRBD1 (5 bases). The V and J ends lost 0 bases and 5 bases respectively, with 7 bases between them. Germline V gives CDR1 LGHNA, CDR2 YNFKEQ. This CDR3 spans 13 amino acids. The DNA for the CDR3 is TGTGCCAGCAGCCAAGACGCAGGGGAGACCCAGTACTTC. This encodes CASSQDAGETQYF.

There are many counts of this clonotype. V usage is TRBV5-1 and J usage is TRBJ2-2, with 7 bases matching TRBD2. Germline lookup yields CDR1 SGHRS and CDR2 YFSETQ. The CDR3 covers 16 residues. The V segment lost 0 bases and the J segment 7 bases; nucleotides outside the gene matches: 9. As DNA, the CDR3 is TGCGCCAGCAGCTTGGCCTTGGGACTACGGGACGGGGAGCTGTTTTTT. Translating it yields CASSLALGLRDGELFF.

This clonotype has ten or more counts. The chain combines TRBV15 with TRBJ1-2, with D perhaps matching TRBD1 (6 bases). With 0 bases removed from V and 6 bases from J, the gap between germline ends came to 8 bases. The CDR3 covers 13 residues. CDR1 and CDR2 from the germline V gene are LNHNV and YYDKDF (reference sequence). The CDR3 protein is CATSRDRGHGYTF. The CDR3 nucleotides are TGTGCCACCAGCAGAGACCGGGGGCATGGCTACACCTTC. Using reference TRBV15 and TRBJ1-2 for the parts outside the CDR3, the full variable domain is DAMVIQNPRYQVTQFGKPVTLSCSQTLNHNVMYWYQQKSSQAPKLLFHYYDKDFNNEADTPDNFQSRRPNTSFCFLDIRSPGLGDTAMYLCATSRDRGHGYTFGSGTRLTVV.

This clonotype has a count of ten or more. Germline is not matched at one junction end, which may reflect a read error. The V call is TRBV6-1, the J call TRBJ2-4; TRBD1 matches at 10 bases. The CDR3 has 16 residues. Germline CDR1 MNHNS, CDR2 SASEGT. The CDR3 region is CASIFIGTGVFFIKYF. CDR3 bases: TGTGCCAGCATATTCATAGGGACAGGGGTATTTTTCATTAAGTACTTC.

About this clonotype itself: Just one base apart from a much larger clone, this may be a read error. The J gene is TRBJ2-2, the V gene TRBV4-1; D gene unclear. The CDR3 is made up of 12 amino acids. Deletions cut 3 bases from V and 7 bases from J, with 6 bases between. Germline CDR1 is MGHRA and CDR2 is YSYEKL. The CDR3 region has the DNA TGCGCCAGCAGCCACGATGTCGGGGAGCTGTTTTTT. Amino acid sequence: CASSHDVGELFF.

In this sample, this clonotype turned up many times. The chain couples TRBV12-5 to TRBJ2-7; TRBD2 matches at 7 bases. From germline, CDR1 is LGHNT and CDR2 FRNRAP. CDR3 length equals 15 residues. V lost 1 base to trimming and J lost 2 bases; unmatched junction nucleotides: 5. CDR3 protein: CASGLAASGTYEQYF. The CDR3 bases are TGTGCTAGTGGTTTGGCGGCTAGCGGAACCTACGAGCAGTACTTC.

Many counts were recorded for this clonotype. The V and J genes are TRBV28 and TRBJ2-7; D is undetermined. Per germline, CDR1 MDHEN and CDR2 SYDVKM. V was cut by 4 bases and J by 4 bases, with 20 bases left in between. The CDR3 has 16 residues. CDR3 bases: TGTGCCAGCAGTTATGAAAGGACCCTGCCCCTTTACGAGCAGTACTTC. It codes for CASSYERTLPLYEQYF. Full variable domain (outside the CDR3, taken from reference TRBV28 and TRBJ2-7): DVKVTQSSRYLVKRTGEKVFLECVQDMDHENMFWYRQDPGLGLRLIYFSYDVKMKEKGDIPEGYSVSREKKERFSLILESASTNQTSMYLCASSYERTLPLYEQYFGPGTRLTVT.

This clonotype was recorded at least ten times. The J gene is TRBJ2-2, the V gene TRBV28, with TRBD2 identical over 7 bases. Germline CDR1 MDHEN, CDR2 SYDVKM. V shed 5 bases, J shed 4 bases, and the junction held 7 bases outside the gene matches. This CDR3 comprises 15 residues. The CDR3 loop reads CASSTSGRTTGELFF. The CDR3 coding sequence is TGTGCCAGCAGTACCTCCGGGAGGACCACCGGGGAGCTGTTTTTT.

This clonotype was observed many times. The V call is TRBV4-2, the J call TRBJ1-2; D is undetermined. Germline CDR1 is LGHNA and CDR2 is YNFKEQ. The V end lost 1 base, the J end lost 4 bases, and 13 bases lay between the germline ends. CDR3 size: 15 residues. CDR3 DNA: TGTGCCAGCAGCCAAGCATCCGATGGAGTCTATGGCTACACCTTC. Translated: CASSQASDGVYGYTF.

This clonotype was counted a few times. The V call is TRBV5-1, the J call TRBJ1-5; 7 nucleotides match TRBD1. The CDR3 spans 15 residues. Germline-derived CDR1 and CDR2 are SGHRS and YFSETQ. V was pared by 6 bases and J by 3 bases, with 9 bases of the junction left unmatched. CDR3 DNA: TGCGCCAGCAAAGAAGTCACAGGGGACAATCAGCCCCAGCATTTT. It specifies CASKEVTGDNQPQHF.

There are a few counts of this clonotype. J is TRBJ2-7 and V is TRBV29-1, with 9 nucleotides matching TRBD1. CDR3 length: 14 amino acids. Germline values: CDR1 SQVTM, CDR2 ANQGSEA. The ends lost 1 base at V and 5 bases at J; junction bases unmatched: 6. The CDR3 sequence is CSVEGDRANNEQYF. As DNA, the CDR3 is TGCAGCGTTGAAGGGGACAGGGCGAACAACGAGCAGTACTTC.

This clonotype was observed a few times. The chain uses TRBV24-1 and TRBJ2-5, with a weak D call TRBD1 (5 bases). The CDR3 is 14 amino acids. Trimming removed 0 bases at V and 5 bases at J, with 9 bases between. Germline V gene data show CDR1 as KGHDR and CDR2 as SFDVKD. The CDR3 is CATSDLSAGETQYF. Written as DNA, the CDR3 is TGTGCCACCAGTGATTTGAGCGCAGGGGAGACCCAGTACTTC.

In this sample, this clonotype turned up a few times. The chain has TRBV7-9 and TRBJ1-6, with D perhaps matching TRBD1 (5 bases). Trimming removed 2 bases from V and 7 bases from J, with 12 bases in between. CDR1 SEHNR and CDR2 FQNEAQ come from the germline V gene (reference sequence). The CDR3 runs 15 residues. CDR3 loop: CASSLSAGYNSPLHF. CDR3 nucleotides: TGTGCCAGCAGCTTATCGGCAGGGTACAATTCACCCCTCCACTTT.

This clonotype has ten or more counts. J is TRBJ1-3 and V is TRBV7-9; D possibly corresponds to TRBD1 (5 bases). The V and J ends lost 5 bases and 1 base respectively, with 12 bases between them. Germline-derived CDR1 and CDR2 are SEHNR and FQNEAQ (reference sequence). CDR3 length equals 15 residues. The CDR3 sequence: CASSPLGGSGNTIYF. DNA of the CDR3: TGTGCCAGCAGCCCCCTGGGGGGTTCTGGAAACACCATATATTTT. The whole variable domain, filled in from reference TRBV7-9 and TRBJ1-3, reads DTGVSQNPRHKITKRGQNVTFRCDPISEHNRLYWYRQTLGQGPEFLTYFQNEAQLEKSRLLSDRFSAERPKGSFSTLEIQRTEQGDSAMYLCASSPLGGSGNTIYFGEGSWLTVV.